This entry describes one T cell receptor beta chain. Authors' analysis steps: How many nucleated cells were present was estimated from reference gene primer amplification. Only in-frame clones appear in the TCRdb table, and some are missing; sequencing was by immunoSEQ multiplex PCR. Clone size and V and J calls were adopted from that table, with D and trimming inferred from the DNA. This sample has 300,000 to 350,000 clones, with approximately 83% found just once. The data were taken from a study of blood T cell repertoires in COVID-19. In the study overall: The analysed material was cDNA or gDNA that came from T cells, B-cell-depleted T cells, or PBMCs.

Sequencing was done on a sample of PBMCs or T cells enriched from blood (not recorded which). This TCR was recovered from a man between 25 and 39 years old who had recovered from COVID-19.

The CDR3 DNA follows: TGTGCCATCACCCGCGACAGGCAAGAGACCCAGTACTTC. As protein: CAITRDRQETQYF. The chain has TRBV10-3 and TRBJ2-5; D possibly corresponds to TRBD1 (6 bases). Germline assignment: CDR1 ENHRY and CDR2 SYGVKD. The CDR3 spans 13 residues. V lost 7 bases and J lost 2, with 11 bases in between.